These 5 T cell receptor beta chains originate from one sample sequenced in a study of CD8 T cells in ankylosing spondylitis. Antigens of these TCRs are unknown. Using its own MiXCR run on the 5' RACE reads, TCRdb lists one record per CDR3 protein. The sample lists 700,000 or so distinct CDR3 sequences, 15% to 20% occurring once. Study-level findings and limits: Blood from ankylosing spondylitis patients appeared to carry a characteristic roughly 8-variant TCR beta motif.

The material sequenced was blood, either unsorted or a sorted T cell fraction (not recorded which). The receptors here all came from a male donor with ankylosing spondylitis.

This clonotype was recorded many times. J is TRBJ2-3 and V is TRBV5-1, with a weak D call TRBD2 (5 bases). This CDR3 contains 14 residues. In germline, CDR1 is SGHRS, CDR2 YFSETQ. V dropped 4 bases and J dropped 3 bases, with 12 bases sitting between them. The DNA for the CDR3 is TGCGCCAGCAGCCCACTCCCGGGGACAGATACGCAGTATTTT. This sequence encodes CASSPLPGTDTQYF.

In its sample, this clonotype was seen a few times. The rearrangement links TRBV29-1 to TRBJ2-5; 7 bases fit TRBD2. J was trimmed by 4 bases and V by 6 bases; bases with no gene match: 5. There are 12 residues in the CDR3. Germline V gene lookup returns CDR1 SQVTM and CDR2 ANQGSEA. This chain's CDR3 is CSVATSVETQYF. The CDR3 bases are TGCAGCGTCGCCACTAGCGTAGAGACCCAGTACTTC.

The chain uses TRBV12-3 or TRBV12-4 and TRBJ2-5, with 7 bases identical to TRBD2. J was trimmed by 5 bases and V by 3 bases; bases with no gene match: 9. CDR3 length: 15 residues. The CDR3 region has the DNA TGTGCCAGCAGTTTCTTAAGCGGGGTCGGGGAGACCCAGTACTTC. Its translation: CASSFLSGVGETQYF.

The genes are TRBV28 and TRBJ2-1; TRBD2 matches at 13 bases. Germline-derived CDR1 and CDR2 are MDHEN and SYDVKM. This CDR3 contains 18 residues. V was pared by 2 bases and J by 7 bases, with 11 bases of the junction left unmatched. The CDR3 loop is CASSLHRTSGSDGNEQFF. CDR3 coding DNA: TGTGCCAGCAGTTTACACAGGACTAGCGGGAGTGATGGTAATGAGCAGTTCTTC.

In this sample, this clonotype turned up a few times. This chain joins TRBV7-6 and TRBJ2-3, with 8 bases lining up with TRBD2. The germline gives CDR1 SGHVS, CDR2 FNYEAQ. CDR3 length equals 15 residues. V shed 5 bases, J shed 2 bases, and the junction held 6 bases outside the gene matches. For the CDR3, the DNA is TGTGCCAGCAGCGTAACTAGCGGATACACAGATACGCAGTATTTT. Translated, it gives CASSVTSGYTDTQYF.